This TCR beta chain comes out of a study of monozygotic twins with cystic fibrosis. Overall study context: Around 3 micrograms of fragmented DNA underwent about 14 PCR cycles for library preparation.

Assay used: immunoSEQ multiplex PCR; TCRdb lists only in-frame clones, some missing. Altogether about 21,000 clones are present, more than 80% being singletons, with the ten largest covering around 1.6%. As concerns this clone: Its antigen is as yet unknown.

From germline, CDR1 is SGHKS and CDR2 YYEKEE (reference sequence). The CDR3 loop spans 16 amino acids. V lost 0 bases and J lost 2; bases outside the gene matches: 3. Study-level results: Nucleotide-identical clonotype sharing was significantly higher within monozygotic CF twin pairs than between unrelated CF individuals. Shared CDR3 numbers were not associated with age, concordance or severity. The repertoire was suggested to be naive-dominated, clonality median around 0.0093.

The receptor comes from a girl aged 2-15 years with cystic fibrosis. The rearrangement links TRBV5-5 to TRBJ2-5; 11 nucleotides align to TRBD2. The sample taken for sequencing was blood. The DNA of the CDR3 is TGTGCCAGCAGCTTGGGGCCTAGCGGGGGGCAAGAGACCCAGTACTTC. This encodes CASSLGPSGGQETQYF.